What follows are 19 T cell receptor beta chains derived from one specimen sequenced in a study of T cell responses to AZD1222 COVID-19 vaccine. Sequenced by immunoSEQ multiplex PCR; TCRdb stores in-frame clones only, minus some. This sample has around 110,000 clones, with 85% to 90% found just once. Sample: peripheral blood, taken on day 0 of AZD1222 vaccination. The receptors here all came from an adult in good health.

This rearrangement joins TRBV18 to TRBJ1-1; D unclear. Germline assignment: CDR1 KGHSH and CDR2 LQKENI. The V end lost 6 bases, the J end lost 2 bases, and 10 bases lay between the germline ends. There are 13 residues in the CDR3. CDR3 loop: CASSPSLNTEAFF. CDR3 in DNA: TGTGCCAGCTCTCCTTCGCTAAACACTGAAGCTTTCTTT.

This rearrangement joins TRBV9 to TRBJ2-1; TRBD1 matches 7 bases. Germline lookup yields CDR1 SGDLS and CDR2 YYNGEE. J was trimmed by 2 bases and V by 4 bases; bases with no gene match: 9. The CDR3 extends over 16 amino acids. The CDR3 DNA is TGTGCCAGCAGCTCTCGACAGGGATGGGCCTACAATGAGCAGTTCTTC. Encoded protein: CASSSRQGWAYNEQFF.

The chain couples TRBV19 to TRBJ1-2; 7 bases are a match to TRBD1. The CDR3 runs 15 residues. The V and J ends lost 4 bases and 1 base, in that order; junction bases with no gene match: 6. Germline CDR1 and CDR2: LNHDA and SQIVND (reference sequence). DNA of the CDR3: TGTGCCAGTAGTAGACCACAGGGGATTAACTATGGCTACACCTTC. As protein: CASSRPQGINYGYTF.

The chain links TRBV15 to TRBJ1-1; no reliable D call. Germline loops: CDR1 LNHNV, CDR2 YYDKDF (reference sequence). V lost 0 bases, J lost 9 bases, and 14 bases lay in between. The CDR3 runs 14 residues. The CDR3 nucleotides are TGTGCCACCAGCAGAGATAATGGAGGGTTGAAAGCTTTCTTT. It yields the protein CATSRDNGGLKAFF.

This clone came up once. The genes are TRBV4-2 and TRBJ2-5; TRBD2 matches at 12 bases. The CDR3 spans 17 residues. V shed 5 bases and J 7 bases; nucleotides not matched to a gene: 14. Germline values: CDR1 LGHNA, CDR2 YNFKEQ. CDR3 sequence: CASSRTSGANEGVTQYF. The CDR3 nucleotides are TGTGCCAGCAGCAGGACTAGCGGGGCAAACGAGGGTGTGACCCAGTACTTC.

The gene calls are TRBV12-3 or TRBV12-4 and TRBJ1-5; TRBD1 might be the D (5 bases). There are 13 residues in the CDR3. The germline V and J ends were trimmed by 5 bases and 7 bases, with 12 bases remaining between them. The CDR3 DNA reads TGTGCCAGCAGTGACTGGGGGGACCAGCCCCAGCATTTT. Translating gives CASSDWGDQPQHF.

The chain carries TRBV9 and TRBJ2-1; D not certain. The CDR3 covers 13 residues. CDR1 SGDLS and CDR2 YYNGEE come from the germline V gene. V shed 4 bases and J shed 3 bases, with 8 bases lying between them. CDR3 residues: CASSLTSYNEQFF. CDR3 bases: TGTGCCAGCAGCTTAACCAGCTACAATGAGCAGTTCTTC.

V usage is TRBV6-2 or TRBV6-3 and J usage is TRBJ1-1, with TRBD1 as a possible D gene (5 bases). The length of the CDR3 is 14 residues. CDR1 and CDR2 (germline): MNHEY, SVGEGT. Deletions cut 6 bases from V and 0 bases from J, with 11 bases between. CDR3: CASSDPGLNTEAFF. Written as DNA, the CDR3 is TGTGCCAGCAGCGATCCGGGGCTGAACACTGAAGCTTTCTTT.

The chain is built from TRBV14 and TRBJ1-1; no reliable D call. Germline CDR1 and CDR2: SGHDN and FVKESK. This CDR3 spans 13 amino acids. V shed 1 base and J shed 4 bases, with 7 bases lying between them. In DNA form, the CDR3 reads TGTGCCAGCAGCCAAGGCATCCTCACTGAAGCTTTCTTT. As protein: CASSQGILTEAFF. Filled out from reference TRBV14 and TRBJ1-1, the complete variable domain reads EAGVTQFPSHSVIEKGQTVTLRCDPISGHDNLYWYRRVMGKEIKFLLHFVKESKQDESGMPNNRFLAERTGGTYSTLKVQPAELEDSGVYFCASSQGILTEAFFGQGTRLTVV.

The V gene is TRBV5-6, the J gene TRBJ2-2; the D gene could be TRBD1 or TRBD2 (7 bases each). Germline CDR1 is SGHDT and CDR2 is YYEEEE. The V gene lost 5 bases and the J gene lost 1 base, with 15 bases spanning the gap. The length of the CDR3 is 16 residues. DNA of the CDR3: TGTGCCAGCAGACTCAGGGGGGGAGTGAACACCGGGGAGCTGTTTTTT. It yields the protein CASRLRGGVNTGELFF.

The rearrangement uses TRBV2 and TRBJ1-2, with D maybe TRBD1 (6 bases). V lost 8 bases to trimming and J lost 3 bases, with 10 bases between them. The CDR3 has 12 residues. Per the germline V gene, CDR1 is SNHLY and CDR2 is FYNNEI. In DNA form, the CDR3 reads TGTGCCAGCCTTGCAGGGGACTATGGCTACACCTTC. Encoded protein: CASLAGDYGYTF.

Only one count was recorded for this clone. The chain combines TRBV6-2 or TRBV6-3 with TRBJ1-5; TRBD1 aligns across 11 bases. Germline-derived CDR1 and CDR2 are MNHEY and SVGEGT. The V gene end was trimmed by 4 bases and the J gene end by 1 base; junction bases not matched to a gene: 6. The length of the CDR3 is 17 residues. The CDR3 region is CASSWGQGVSSNQPQHF. Here the CDR3 DNA reads TGTGCCAGCAGTTGGGGACAGGGGGTTTCGAGCAATCAGCCCCAGCATTTT.

This clone was observed a single time. The chain carries TRBV6-5 and TRBJ1-1; D is unclear. V lost 0 bases and J 0 bases, leaving 8 bases between the germline ends. The germline gives CDR1 MNHEY, CDR2 SVGAGI. CDR3 length: 15 amino acids. The CDR3 loop is CASSYSLGMNTEAFF. The CDR3 region has the DNA TGTGCCAGCAGTTACTCTCTCGGGATGAACACTGAAGCTTTCTTT.

CDR3 amino acids: CASSESTPGAGQPQHF. The CDR3, as DNA: TGTGCCAGCAGTGAATCCACCCCGGGGGCAGGACAGCCCCAGCATTTT. V and J are TRBV2 and TRBJ1-5, with D perhaps matching TRBD1 (6 bases). The CDR3 consists of 16 residues. Germline V lookup: CDR1 SNHLY, CDR2 FYNNEI. Between the trimmed V and J ends, which lost 2 bases and 7 bases, there was a span of 18 bases.

This chain uses TRBV4-3 with TRBJ2-7; the match to TRBD2 covers 8 bases. The germline gives CDR1 LGHNA, CDR2 YSLEER. The CDR3 has 18 residues. V trimming: 0 bases; J trimming: 2 bases; junction bases outside the gene matches: 12. The CDR3 DNA reads TGCGCCAGCAGCCAAGAAGTCCGGGGGGGGACTCTTGCCTACGAGCAGTACTTC. It specifies CASSQEVRGGTLAYEQYF.

The chain carries TRBV4-3 and TRBJ1-1, with D unclear. Trimming cost V 0 bases and J 2 bases, with 10 bases left between them. Looked up from germline, CDR1 is LGHNA and CDR2 is YSLEER. The CDR3 runs 15 residues. Here the CDR3 reads CASSQEPAINTEAFF. CDR3 in DNA: TGCGCCAGCAGCCAAGAGCCAGCGATCAACACTGAAGCTTTCTTT.

The chain is built from TRBV5-5 and TRBJ2-1; D is perhaps TRBD1 (5 bases). This CDR3 contains 16 residues. V lost 4 bases and J lost 0, with 14 bases in between. Germline-derived CDR1 and CDR2 are SGHKS and YYEKEE (reference sequence). For the CDR3, the DNA is TGTGCCAGCAGCCCTCGACAGAGCGCCTCCTACAATGAGCAGTTCTTC. As protein: CASSPRQSASYNEQFF.

The chain's CDR3 is CASSRDRASEQYF. The CDR3 DNA sequence: TGTGCCAGCAGCAGGGACAGGGCAAGCGAGCAGTACTTC. The chain is built from TRBV7-9 and TRBJ2-7; 9 bases are shared with TRBD1. This CDR3 spans 13 amino acids. J was trimmed by 6 bases and V by 5 bases; bases with no gene match: 5. From germline, CDR1 is SEHNR and CDR2 FQNEAQ (reference sequence).

The J gene is TRBJ2-3, the V gene TRBV18; the D gene is possibly TRBD2 (6 bases). The germline CDR1 and CDR2 sequences are KGHSH and LQKENI. This CDR3 contains 16 residues. V was shortened by 3 bases and J by 0 bases, with 13 bases between the two germline ends. CDR3 protein: CASSPRWEASTDTQYF. CDR3 DNA: TGTGCCAGCTCACCCCGTTGGGAGGCTAGCACAGATACGCAGTATTTT.